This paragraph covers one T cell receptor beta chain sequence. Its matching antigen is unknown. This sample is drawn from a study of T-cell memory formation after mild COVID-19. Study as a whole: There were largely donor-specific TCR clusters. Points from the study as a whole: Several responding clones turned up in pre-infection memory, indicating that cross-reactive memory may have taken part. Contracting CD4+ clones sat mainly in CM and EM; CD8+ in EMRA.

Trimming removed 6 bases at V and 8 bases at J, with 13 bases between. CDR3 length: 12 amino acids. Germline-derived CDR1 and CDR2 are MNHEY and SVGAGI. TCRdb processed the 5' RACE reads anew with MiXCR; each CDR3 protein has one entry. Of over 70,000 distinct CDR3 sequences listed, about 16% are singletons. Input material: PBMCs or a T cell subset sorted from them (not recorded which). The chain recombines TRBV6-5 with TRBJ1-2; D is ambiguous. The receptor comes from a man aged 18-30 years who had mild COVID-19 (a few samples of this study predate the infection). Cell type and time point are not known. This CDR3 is CASRGVGFGYTF. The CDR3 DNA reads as TGTGCCAGCAGGGGAGTCGGGTTCGGCTACACCTTC.